The 10 T cell receptor beta chains in this list originate from one sample, sequenced in a study of hypomethylating agent response in myelodysplastic syndrome. Sequencing used immunoSEQ multiplex PCR; TCRdb keeps in-frame clones, though not all of them. The sample has about 5,900 clones; 75% to 90% are singletons. The sequencing here drew on bone marrow, taken before or after starting hypomethylating agent treatment for myelodysplastic syndrome (not recorded which). The receptors come from a human donor with myelodysplastic syndrome.

A few counts support this clone. This chain links TRBV19 with TRBJ1-5, with a tentative D call TRBD1 (6 bases). The CDR3 runs to 15 residues. V was trimmed by 3 bases and J by 4 bases, leaving 13 bases between them. Germline lookup yields CDR1 LNHDA and CDR2 SQIVND (reference sequence). The CDR3 DNA is TGTGCCAGTAGTATGGGCAGGGGAGGGAATCAGCCCCAGCATTTT. It yields the protein CASSMGRGGNQPQHF.

The V gene is TRBV11-2, the J gene TRBJ2-7; a possible D gene is TRBD2 (6 bases). CDR1 is SGHAT and CDR2 is FQNNGV in the germline V gene. Trimming stripped 8 bases from V and 8 bases from J, with 16 bases between. The CDR3 is made up of 12 amino acids. The CDR3 protein is CASGGSLLKQYV. DNA for the CDR3: TGTGCCAGCGGGGGGAGCCTTTTGAAGCAGTACGTC.

This clone appeared a single time. V and J are TRBV29-1 and TRBJ2-3, with TRBD1 matching over 8 bases. The CDR3 runs to 15 residues. V shed 2 bases, J shed 4 bases, and the junction held 8 bases outside the gene matches. The germline V gene encodes CDR1 SQVTM and CDR2 ANQGSEA. In DNA form, the CDR3 reads TGCAGCGTTGAATTACGGGGACAGGAGCCAGATACGCAGTATTTT. Encoded protein: CSVELRGQEPDTQYF.

The chain uses TRBV5-4 and TRBJ2-7, with a tentative D call TRBD1 (6 bases). The CDR3 has 15 amino acids. CDR1 is SGHNT, CDR2 YYREEE, per germline (reference sequence). The V end lost 0 bases, the J end lost 4 bases, and 14 bases lay between the germline ends. The DNA of the CDR3 is TGTGCCAGCAGCTTGGGTCAGGGGCATTTATACGAGCAGTACTTC. This encodes CASSLGQGHLYEQYF.

This clone was counted a few times. This chain joins TRBV5-1 and TRBJ2-3; 10 bases fit TRBD2. Germline CDR1 and CDR2: SGHRS and YFSETQ. This CDR3 has 16 residues. Trimming cost V 0 bases and J 1 base; bases outside gene matches: 2. The CDR3 nucleotides are TGCGCCAGCAGCTTGGGCCTAGCGGGGGGCACAGATACGCAGTATTTT. Protein sequence: CASSLGLAGGTDTQYF.

This rearrangement joins TRBV2 to TRBJ1-6; 7 positions match TRBD1. V was pared by 5 bases and J by 8 bases, with 6 bases of the junction left unmatched. Germline V gene sequence: CDR1 SNHLY, CDR2 FYNNEI. CDR3 size: 14 residues. CDR3 sequence: CASSRDRNYSPLHF. The CDR3 bases are TGTGCCAGCAGTCGGGACAGAAATTATTCACCCCTCCACTTT.

The CDR3 is CASSLWSPSGANVLTF. The CDR3 bases are TGCGCCAGCAGCTTGTGGAGTCCGAGTGGGGCCAACGTCCTGACTTTC. This chain links TRBV5-1 with TRBJ2-6; no clear D gene. The germline V gene has CDR1 SGHRS and CDR2 YFSETQ. The CDR3 length is 16 residues. Trimming took off 1 base at V and 3 bases at J, with 11 bases between the two ends.

This clone was observed a handful of times. The J gene is TRBJ2-7, the V gene TRBV7-2; the D gene is possibly TRBD2 (5 bases). The CDR3 loop spans 14 amino acids. Trimming shortened V by 4 bases and J by 7 bases, and 17 bases separated the two germline ends. Germline loops: CDR1 SGHTA, CDR2 FQGNSA. The CDR3 coding sequence is TGTGCCAGCAGCTCAGACTATTCGGCCGGGGAGCAGTACTTC. It specifies CASSSDYSAGEQYF.

This chain uses TRBV9 with TRBJ2-2; TRBD2 is a possible D gene (7 bases). The CDR3 is 16 amino acids. From germline, CDR1 is SGDLS and CDR2 YYNGEE. The ends were cut back, 2 bases at V and 5 bases at J, with 16 bases in the middle. This CDR3 is CASSVVFGGQTGELFF. The CDR3, as DNA: TGTGCCAGCAGCGTGGTATTCGGGGGGCAGACCGGGGAGCTGTTTTTT. Based on the CDR3 plus reference TRBV9 and TRBJ2-2, the full variable domain is DSGVTQTPKHLITATGQRVTLRCSPRSGDLSVYWYQQSLDQGLQFLIQYYNGEERAKGNILERFSAQQFPDLHSELNLSSLELGDSALYFCASSVVFGGQTGELFFGEGSRLTVL.

The rearrangement uses TRBV7-9 and TRBJ2-7; D might be TRBD1 (5 bases). V was cut by 5 bases and J by 6 bases, with 11 bases left in between. This CDR3 comprises 12 residues. Germline V CDR1 and CDR2: SEHNR, FQNEAQ (reference sequence). CDR3 nucleotide sequence: TGTGCCAGCAGCCGAGGACACTTCGAGCAGTACTTC. It yields the protein CASSRGHFEQYF.